The 27 T cell receptor beta chains below were found in one sample sequenced in a study of breast tumors, draining lymph nodes, adjacent tissues. Each CDR3 protein is one row after TCRdb ran MiXCR on the multiplex PCR reads. The table lists fewer than 200,000 distinct CDR3 sequences, 33% of them singletons. The lymph nodes were axillary draining lymph nodes from breast cancer patients. Sequenced input: axillary lymph node tissue. Every receptor here comes from a female donor with breast cancer. Some clones in this sample may be carry-over from other donors' samples.

This clonotype was found a few times. V is TRBV6-2 or TRBV6-3 and J is TRBJ2-3; D possibly corresponds to TRBD2 (7 bases). V dropped 5 bases and J dropped 5 bases, with 17 bases sitting between them. The CDR3 is made up of 15 amino acids. The germline V gene encodes CDR1 MNHEY and CDR2 SVGEGT. The CDR3 region has the DNA TGTGCCAGCAGTGATCGGGGGGCATTCCAAGATACGCAGTATTTT. It specifies CASSDRGAFQDTQYF.

This clonotype showed up many times. The chain joins TRBV2 to TRBJ1-2; no clear D gene. Trimming shortened V by 8 bases and J by 10 bases, and 11 bases separated the two germline ends. The germline CDR1 and CDR2 sequences are SNHLY and FYNNEI. The CDR3 runs to 10 residues. The CDR3 nucleotides read TGTGCCAGCCGAGGTCCTTACTACACCTTC. Translation gives CASRGPYYTF.

Concerning this clonotype: With a much larger clone just one base away, this may be a read error. The conserved phenylalanine or tryptophan normally closing the CDR3 is absent here, so this likely arose from a read error. V usage is TRBV27 and J usage is TRBJ2-3; D might be TRBD1 or TRBD2, each matching 5 bases. Per germline, CDR1 MNHEY and CDR2 SMNVEV (reference sequence). Trimming left V 0 bases short and J 4 bases short, with 11 bases between. The CDR3 length is 15 residues. CDR3 protein: CASSLSPGRSDTQYL. In nucleotides, the CDR3 is TGTGCCAGCAGTTTATCCCCGGGACGTTCAGATACGCAGTATCTT.

This clonotype was observed a few times. The junction departs from germline at one end; a sequencing error may be responsible. The chain is built from TRBV5-1 and TRBJ2-3, with 10 bases identical to TRBD1. The CDR3 extends over 13 amino acids. The germline CDR1 and CDR2 sequences are SGHRS and YFSETQ. The CDR3 protein is CASSLEGQGSGFF. CDR3 sequence (DNA): TGCGCCAGCAGCTTGGAGGGACAGGGGTCGGGTTTCTTT.

On this clonotype itself: At one boundary the junction diverges from the germline segment, which might be a read error. The chain links TRBV20-1 to TRBJ2-7; 7 bases line up with TRBD1. This CDR3 is 12 amino acids long. CDR1 and CDR2 (germline): DFQATT, SNEGSKA (reference sequence). The chain's CDR3 is CSARRGQYEPHF. The CDR3 nucleotides are TGCAGTGCTAGGAGGGGGCAGTACGAGCCGCACTTC.

In this sample, this clonotype turned up many times. V gene TRBV14 combines with J gene TRBJ2-2; possible D gene TRBD2, 5 bases. Trimming took 4 bases from V and 0 from J, leaving 12 bases between them. There are 16 residues in the CDR3. Germline assignment: CDR1 SGHDN and CDR2 FVKESK. DNA of the CDR3: TGTGCCAGCAGCCTGTCAGCGGTCACGAACACCGGGGAGCTGTTTTTT. Its protein product is CASSLSAVTNTGELFF.

This clonotype has a count of ten or more. The chain uses TRBV7-6 and TRBJ2-3; no reliable D call. The CDR3 sequence is 15 residues long. Trimming took off 2 bases at V and 0 bases at J, with 9 bases between the two ends. In germline, CDR1 is SGHVS, CDR2 FNYEAQ. DNA of the CDR3: TGTGCCAGCAGCTTAAGGGTACCTAGCACAGATACGCAGTATTTT. Amino acids: CASSLRVPSTDTQYF.

This clonotype has a count of ten or more. The rearrangement joins TRBV20-1 to TRBJ2-2; 8 bases match TRBD1. The germline CDR1 and CDR2 sequences are DFQATT and SNEGSKA (reference sequence). J gave up 2 bases and V 0 bases, and 2 bases lay outside the gene matches. This CDR3 spans 15 amino acids. CDR3 protein: CSAREQGVNTGELFF. The CDR3 nucleotides are TGCAGTGCTAGAGAACAGGGGGTAAACACCGGGGAGCTGTTTTTT.

This clonotype occurred a few times. A much larger clone differs by one base, so this may be a read error. The CDR3 nucleotides are TGTGCCAGCAGCACCGGGACAGGGATCCCCCTGCGGGCCCCCTACGAGCAGTACTTC. It specifies CASSTGTGIPLRAPYEQYF. The rearrangement uses TRBV7-9 and TRBJ2-7; 9 bases fit TRBD1. From germline, CDR1 is SEHNR and CDR2 FQNEAQ (reference sequence). This CDR3 has 19 residues. V was clipped by 5 bases and J by 2 bases; unmatched bases: 19.

A few counts support this clonotype. The chain employs TRBV27 and TRBJ2-5, with 7 positions matching TRBD2. Losses at the gene ends were 4 bases for V and 5 bases for J; bases not matched to a gene: 7. This CDR3 region has 14 residues. Looked up from germline, CDR1 is MNHEY and CDR2 is SMNVEV (reference sequence). The CDR3 here is CASSSLGGRETQYF. Here the CDR3 DNA reads TGTGCCAGCAGTTCCCTCGGGGGGAGGGAGACCCAGTACTTC.

This clonotype appeared many times. This chain connects TRBV20-1 to TRBJ2-7, with D perhaps matching TRBD1 (6 bases). Germline V gene sequence: CDR1 DFQATT, CDR2 SNEGSKA (reference sequence). The CDR3 is 14 amino acids. The V end was cut by 3 bases, the J end by 0 bases, with 12 bases between. This chain's CDR3 is CSARVQGRSYEQYF. The DNA for the CDR3 is TGCAGTGCTAGGGTGCAGGGGCGCTCCTACGAGCAGTACTTC.

In its sample, this clonotype was seen many times. V and J are TRBV9 and TRBJ2-1, with D perhaps matching TRBD1 (8 bases). CDR3 size: 15 residues. V was cut by 4 bases and J by 9 bases, with 20 bases left in between. CDR1 is SGDLS, CDR2 YYNGEE, per germline. Written as DNA, the CDR3 is TGTGCCAGCAGCTCTCGGACAGGGACGGGAGGTGAGCAGTTCTTC. It is translated as CASSSRTGTGGEQFF.

This clonotype was seen repeatedly, ten times or more. Because it lacks the conserved phenylalanine or tryptophan at the end, this CDR3 is likely a read error. The chain has TRBV5-5 and TRBJ2-7; 10 nucleotides line up with TRBD1. With V trimmed by 3 bases and J by 4 bases, 7 bases remained unmatched. The CDR3 has 15 residues. Germline V gene sequence: CDR1 SGHKS, CDR2 YYEKEE (reference sequence). The CDR3 loop is CASSWTGTGVYEQYS. CDR3 sequence (DNA): TGTGCCAGCAGCTGGACCGGGACAGGGGTATACGAGCAGTACTCC.

Many counts were recorded for this clonotype. V gene TRBV24-1 combines with J gene TRBJ2-1; 16 nucleotides agree with TRBD2. The CDR3 length is 19 residues. V lost 7 bases to trimming and J lost 3 bases; unmatched junction nucleotides: 11. In germline, CDR1 is KGHDR, CDR2 SFDVKD. The CDR3 DNA sequence: TGTGCCACCAGCCGGACCTCGGGACTAGCGGGGGGGAACTACAATGAGCAGTTCTTC. It encodes CATSRTSGLAGGNYNEQFF.

This chain uses TRBV7-9 with TRBJ1-2; D may be TRBD1 (6 bases). Germline V CDR1 and CDR2: SEHNR, FQNEAQ (reference sequence). V was pared by 3 bases and J by 4 bases, with 18 bases between. The CDR3 spans 16 residues. The CDR3 nucleotides are TGTGCCAGCAGCTTCTGGGACATGGCCTCTTCCTATGGCTACACCTTC. Translating gives CASSFWDMASSYGYTF.

The sample holds many counts of this clonotype. The rearrangement uses TRBV24-1 and TRBJ2-3, with a tentative D call TRBD2 (6 bases). CDR1 and CDR2 from the germline V gene are KGHDR and SFDVKD. CDR3 length: 15 residues. V lost 7 bases and J 2 bases, leaving 15 bases between the germline ends. CDR3 coding DNA: TGTGCCACCAGAGGCGCAGGCGGGGCCACAGATACGCAGTATTTT. Its translation is CATRGAGGATDTQYF.

CDR3 in DNA: TGTGCCAGTAGTCCCCGGACAGGGGGGGGCGAAAAACTGTTTTTT. Translating it yields CASSPRTGGGEKLFF. The genes are TRBV19 and TRBJ1-4, with 10 nucleotides matching TRBD1. This CDR3 contains 15 residues. Germline CDR1 reads LNHDA; CDR2 reads SQIVND (reference sequence). V gave up 5 bases and J gave up 8 bases; unmatched junction bases: 8.

This clonotype was seen at least ten times. The CDR3 coding sequence is TGTGCCAGCAGATGGGACCCATCTAGCTCTGGAAACACCATATATTTT. Translating gives CASRWDPSSSGNTIYF. J is TRBJ1-3 and V is TRBV6-1, with D perhaps matching TRBD1 (5 bases). Per germline, CDR1 MNHNS and CDR2 SASEGT. V shed 6 bases and J shed 0 bases, with 15 bases lying between them. CDR3 length: 16 amino acids.

This chain joins TRBV11-2 and TRBJ2-7; the D is unclear. The V end was cut by 5 bases, the J end by 12 bases, with 14 bases between. This CDR3 region has 11 residues. CDR1 and CDR2 from the germline V gene are SGHAT and FQNNGV. The CDR3 loop is CASSPSYGPYF. The CDR3 nucleotides read TGTGCCAGCAGCCCCAGCTACGGGCCGTACTTC.

This rearrangement joins TRBV2 to TRBJ1-2; 7 bases are a match to TRBD1. The CDR3 spans 13 residues. Germline CDR1 and CDR2: SNHLY and FYNNEI. Trimming at V came to 6 bases and at J to 5 bases, leaving 6 bases not matched to a gene. In DNA form, the CDR3 reads TGTGCCAGCAGCAAAGACAGGGTTTATGGCTACACCTTC. Translation gives CASSKDRVYGYTF.

This clonotype has only a few counts. This may be a read error: a much more frequent sequence differs by one nucleotide. The chain is built from TRBV12-3 or TRBV12-4 and TRBJ2-7; unclear D gene. Trimming pared 5 bases from V and 12 bases from J, leaving 20 bases between. CDR3 length: 13 residues. The CDR3 bases are TGTGCCAGCAGTCACACATATTCGACACCCGGGTACTTC. It encodes CASSHTYSTPGYF.

The J gene is TRBJ2-5, the V gene TRBV20-1, with D unclear. The V and J ends lost 5 bases and 0 bases respectively, with 13 bases between them. Germline lookup yields CDR1 DFQATT and CDR2 SNEGSKA (reference sequence). The CDR3 has 14 residues. CDR3 sequence reads: CSAPIQVDQETQYF. DNA of the CDR3: TGCAGTGCTCCGATTCAGGTGGACCAAGAGACCCAGTACTTC.

Details on this clonotype: The DNA is omitted, as the CDR3 cannot be located on it reliably, and the CDR3 follows TCRdb's listing. The rearrangement links TRBV5-1 to TRBJ2-2; the table names TRBD2, a call not compared with the DNA. The CDR3 length equals 18 residues, ends included. Germline CDR1 reads SGHRS; CDR2 reads YFSETQ. The CDR3 region is CASSLDRVDEQYFGELFF.

This clonotype was observed many times. V is TRBV30 and J is TRBJ2-7; D not resolved. Germline CDR1 and CDR2: GTSNPN and SVGIG (reference sequence). There are 13 residues in the CDR3. Trimming left V 2 bases short and J 0 bases short, with 8 bases between. The CDR3 is CAWSMGNSYEQYF. DNA for the CDR3: TGTGCCTGGAGTATGGGCAACTCCTACGAGCAGTACTTC.

The genes are TRBV2 and TRBJ2-3; D unclear. The germline V gene has CDR1 SNHLY and CDR2 FYNNEI. This CDR3 region has 17 residues. V dropped 9 bases and J dropped 0 bases, with 22 bases sitting between them. The CDR3 loop is CARAFLIGVSSTDTQYF. CDR3 DNA sequence: TGTGCCAGAGCATTTCTCATCGGCGTGTCTAGCACAGATACGCAGTATTTT.

Ten or more counts support this clonotype. The J gene is TRBJ1-2, the V gene TRBV19; D is perhaps TRBD1 (5 bases). Germline CDR1 LNHDA, CDR2 SQIVND (reference sequence). The V end was cut by 6 bases, the J end by 4 bases, with 12 bases between. The CDR3 is made up of 13 amino acids. The CDR3 here is CASSPGPSYGYTF. CDR3 bases: TGTGCCAGTAGCCCGGGACCCTCCTATGGCTACACCTTC.

This clonotype was observed at least ten times. The genes are TRBV30 and TRBJ2-7; D is uncertain. Germline V gene sequence: CDR1 GTSNPN, CDR2 SVGIG (reference sequence). The CDR3 is 13 residues long. Between the trimmed V and J ends, which lost 0 bases and 2 bases, there was a span of 8 bases. This CDR3 is CAWSVNDAYEQYF. The DNA for the CDR3 is TGTGCCTGGAGTGTAAATGATGCCTACGAGCAGTACTTC.